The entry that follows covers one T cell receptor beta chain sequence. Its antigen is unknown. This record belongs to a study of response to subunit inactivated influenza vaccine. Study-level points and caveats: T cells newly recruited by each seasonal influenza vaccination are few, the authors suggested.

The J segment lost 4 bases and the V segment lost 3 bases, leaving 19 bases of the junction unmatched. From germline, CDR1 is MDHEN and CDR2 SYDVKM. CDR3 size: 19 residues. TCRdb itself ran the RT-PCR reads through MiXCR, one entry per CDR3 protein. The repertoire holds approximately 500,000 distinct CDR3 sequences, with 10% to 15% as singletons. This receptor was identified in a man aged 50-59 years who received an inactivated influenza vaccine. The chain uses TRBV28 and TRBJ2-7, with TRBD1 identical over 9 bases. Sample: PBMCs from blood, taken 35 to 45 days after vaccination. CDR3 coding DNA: TGTGCCAGCAGTTTCCATCCCGGGACAGGGTACGGATACTCTTACGAGCAGTACTTC. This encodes CASSFHPGTGYGYSYEQYF.